One and the same sample provided the 2 T cell receptor beta chains below, sequenced in a study of T cell responses to AZD1222 COVID-19 vaccine. The repertoire was sequenced with immunoSEQ multiplex PCR; TCRdb's copy has only in-frame clones and lacks some. The sample includes around 80,000 clones, roughly 88% seen only once; the top ten take 8.7%. The input for sequencing was peripheral blood, taken on day 0 of AZD1222 vaccination. The receptor set was obtained from an adult in good health.

The chain combines TRBV18 with TRBJ2-3, with D unresolved. Trimming removed 4 bases from V and 4 bases from J, with 12 bases in between. CDR3 length: 14 amino acids. Germline V gives CDR1 KGHSH, CDR2 LQKENI. The CDR3, as DNA: TGTGCCAGCTCACAAAGACGTAATGCAGATACGCAGTATTTT. This translates into CASSQRRNADTQYF.

CDR3 protein: CASSLGLAGGIEQFF. CDR3 DNA sequence: TGCGCCAGCAGCTTGGGGCTAGCGGGAGGGATTGAGCAGTTCTTC. This chain links TRBV5-1 with TRBJ2-1, with 12 nucleotides matching TRBD2. Per germline, CDR1 SGHRS and CDR2 YFSETQ. This CDR3 contains 15 residues. V was clipped by 0 bases and J by 9 bases; unmatched bases: 4.